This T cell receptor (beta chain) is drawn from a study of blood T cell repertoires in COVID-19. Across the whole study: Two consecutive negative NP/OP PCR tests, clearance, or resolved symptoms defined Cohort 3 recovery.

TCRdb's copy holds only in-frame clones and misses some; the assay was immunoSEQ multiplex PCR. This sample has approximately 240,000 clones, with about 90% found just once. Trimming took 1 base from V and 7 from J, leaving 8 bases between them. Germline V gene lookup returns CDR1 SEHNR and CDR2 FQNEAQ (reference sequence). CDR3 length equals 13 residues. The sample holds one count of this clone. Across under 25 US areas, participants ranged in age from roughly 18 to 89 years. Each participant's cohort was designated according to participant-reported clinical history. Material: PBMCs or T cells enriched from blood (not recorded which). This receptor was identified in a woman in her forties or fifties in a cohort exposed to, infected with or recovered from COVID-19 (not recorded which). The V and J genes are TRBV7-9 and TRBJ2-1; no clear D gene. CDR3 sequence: CASSLDLRNEQFF. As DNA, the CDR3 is TGTGCCAGCAGCTTAGACTTGAGAAATGAGCAGTTCTTC.